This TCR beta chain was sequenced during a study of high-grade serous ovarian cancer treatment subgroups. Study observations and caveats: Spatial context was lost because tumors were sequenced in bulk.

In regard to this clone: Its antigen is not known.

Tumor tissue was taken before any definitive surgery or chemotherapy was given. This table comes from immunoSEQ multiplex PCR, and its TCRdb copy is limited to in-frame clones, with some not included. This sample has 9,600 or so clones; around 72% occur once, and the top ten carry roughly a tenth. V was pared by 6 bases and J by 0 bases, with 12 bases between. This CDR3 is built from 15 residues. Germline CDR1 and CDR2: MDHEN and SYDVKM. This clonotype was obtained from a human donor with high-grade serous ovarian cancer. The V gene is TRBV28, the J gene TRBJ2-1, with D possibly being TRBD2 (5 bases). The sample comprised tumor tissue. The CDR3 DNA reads TGTGCCAGCAGCCGGGGAGAGAGCTCCTACAATGAGCAGTTCTTC. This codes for CASSRGESSYNEQFF.